These T cell receptor beta chains were read from a single sample in a study of Graves' ophthalmopathy and Graves' hyperthyroidism. Via MiXCR, TCRdb re-called the multiplex PCR reads, giving one row per CDR3 protein. Of over a million distinct CDR3 sequences in the sample, roughly two fifths are singletons; the top ten hold 8.5% to 14%. The sample was peripheral blood or thyroid tissue (not recorded which). These receptors all stem from an adult man with Graves' hyperthyroidism. Both conserved end residues are part of each CDR3. D genes are given only for firm matches. Size is omitted from some rows. Given values are once, few, many or a class for expanded clones.

abundance,d_gene,v_gene,j_gene,CDR3aa,CDR3nt
NA,NA,TRBV10-3,TRBJ1-1,CAISEANTEAFF,TGTGCCATCAGTGAGGCGAACACTGAAGCTTTCTTT
many,NA,TRBV12-3/TRBV12-4,TRBJ1-1,CASSGTANTEAFF,TGTGCCAGCAGTGGTACAGCTAACACTGAAGCTTTCTTT
NA,NA,TRBV19,TRBJ2-7,CASPHGYEQYF,TGTGCCAGCCCACACGGTTACGAGCAGTACTTC
few,NA,TRBV5-4,TRBJ2-7,CASSLGVATYEQYF,TGTGCCAGCAGCTTGGGCGTGGCAACCTACGAGCAGTACTTC
many,TRBD2,TRBV7-2,TRBJ2-5,CASSPRGGLETQYF,TGTGCCAGCAGCCCCCGGGGGGGCCTAGAGACCCAGTACTTC
NA,NA,TRBV28,TRBJ1-1,CASLPISVNTEAFF,TGTGCCAGCCTCCCGATTTCCGTGAACACCGAAGCTTTCTTT
many,TRBD2,TRBV3-1,TRBJ2-5,CASSDSGGETQYF,TGTGCCAGCAGCGATAGCGGGGGAGAGACCCAGTACTTC
NA,NA,TRBV10-3,TRBJ1-1,CAISTDGGGFNTEAFF,TGTGCCATCAGCACTGACGGGGGGGGCTTCAACACTGAAGCTTTCTTT
few,TRBD2,TRBV7-3,TRBJ2-7,CASSLRLAGGPVREQYF,TGCGCCAGCAGCCTTCGCCTAGCGGGAGGGCCAGTCCGCGAGCAGTACTTC
few,TRBD1,TRBV20-1,TRBJ1-2,CSARDLDRAYGYTF,TGCAGTGCTAGAGACCTGGACAGGGCCTATGGCTACACCTTC
once,NA,TRBV24-1,TRBJ2-2,CATSTSQDWAGELFF,TGTGCCACCAGTACTAGCCAAGATTGGGCCGGGGAGCTGTTTTTT
many,NA,TRBV29-1,TRBJ1-5,CSVALTANQPQHF,TGCAGCGTTGCCCTGACAGCAAATCAGCCCCAGCATTTT
many,NA,TRBV12-3/TRBV12-4,TRBJ1-1,CASSPSGQMNTEAFF,TGTGCCAGCAGTCCCTCTGGACAGATGAACACTGAAGCTTTCTTT
NA,TRBD1,TRBV5-1,TRBJ2-7,CASSQDAPQGAYEQYF,TGCGCCAGCAGCCAAGATGCCCCGCAGGGGGCATACGAGCAGTACTTC
many,NA,TRBV7-9,TRBJ1-2,CASSLRGRGYTF,TGTGCCAGCAGCCTCCGGGGACGGGGCTACACCTTC
few,NA,TRBV25-1,TRBJ1-5,CASSESTGSNQPQHF,TGTGCCAGCAGTGAAAGCACAGGGAGCAATCAGCCCCAGCATTTT
many,NA,TRBV5-4,TRBJ2-7,CASSFQPGEQYF,TGTGCCAGCAGCTTTCAGCCCGGCGAGCAGTACTTC
NA,NA,TRBV5-6,TRBJ1-3,CASSLDRTGNTIYF,TGTGCCAGCAGCCTAGACAGGACTGGAAACACCATATATTTT
NA,TRBD1,TRBV6-6,TRBJ2-7,CAISWGQGYEQYF,TGTGCCATCAGTTGGGGACAGGGGTACGAGCAGTACTTC
many,NA,TRBV19,TRBJ1-5,CASRQDGRDQPQHF,TGTGCCAGTAGGCAAGATGGGAGGGATCAGCCCCAGCATTTT
many,NA,TRBV11-1,TRBJ2-7,CASSFSAGTYEQYF,TGTGCCAGCAGCTTTTCTGCAGGGACCTACGAGCAGTACTTC
few,TRBD2,TRBV12-3/TRBV12-4,TRBJ2-5,CASSTDGTPGGTQYF,TGTGCCAGCAGTACGGACGGGACCCCGGGGGGGACCCAGTACTTC
NA,TRBD1,TRBV4-3,TRBJ2-7,CASSQGGGQGSYEQYF,TGCGCCAGCAGCCAAGGCGGGGGACAGGGCTCCTACGAGCAGTACTTC
many,NA,TRBV4-3,TRBJ1-6,CASSQDPGSYNSPLHF,TGCGCCAGCAGCCAAGATCCCGGCTCCTATAATTCACCCCTCCACTTT
many,TRBD1,TRBV11-2,TRBJ2-5,CASSAPGQGMETQYF,TGTGCCAGCAGCGCCCCGGGACAGGGGATGGAGACCCAGTACTTC
NA,NA,TRBV11-1,TRBJ2-5,CASSQRQDF,TGTGCCAGCAGCCAGAGACAGGACTTC
few,NA,TRBV19,TRBJ2-2,CASNSNTGELFF,TGTGCCAGTAATTCGAACACCGGGGAGCTGTTTTTT
few,TRBD1,TRBV25-1,TRBJ1-2,CASSESGGKSYGYTF,TGTGCCAGCAGTGAATCAGGGGGAAAGAGCTATGGCTACACCTTC
many,NA,TRBV6-6,TRBJ1-5,CASSYLSGNQPQHF,TGTGCCAGCAGTTACCTTTCGGGCAATCAGCCCCAGCATTTT
NA,NA,TRBV29-1,TRBJ1-4,CSVMGRTDEKLFF,TGCAGCGTTATGGGGAGGACGGATGAAAAACTGTTTTTT
many,TRBD1,TRBV10-3,TRBJ2-7,CASRGQGPFRVEQYF,TGTGCCTCAAGGGGACAGGGTCCTTTTCGCGTCGAGCAGTACTTC
few,TRBD1,TRBV12-3/TRBV12-4,TRBJ2-5,CASRGQGVRETQYF,TGTGCCAGCAGGGGACAGGGGGTTCGAGAGACCCAGTACTTC